Listed below are T cell receptor beta chains from one sample, sequenced in a study of cytomegalovirus exposure and HLA in healthy donors. This table comes from immunoSEQ multiplex PCR, and its TCRdb copy is limited to in-frame clones, with some not included. There are some 120,000 clones in the sample; more than 70% occur only once, and 2% to 2.5% lies in the top ten. Sequences were obtained from PBMCs. The receptor source for this set is a woman younger than 45 in good health and CMV-seronegative. Both conserved end residues are part of each CDR3. The D gene is left open where the match is weak. Size values are once, few and many counts, or a class for expanded clones, and some rows have none.

d_call,clone_size,j_call,cdr3_length,v_call,cdr3_aa,cdr3_nt
NA,NA,TRBJ1-2,16,TRBV6-1,CASSGGVGGTAYGYTF,TGTGCCAGCAGTGGGGGTGTGGGGGGGACGGCTTATGGCTACACCTTC
NA,NA,TRBJ2-7,15,TRBV5-8,CASSLPGVRGYEQYF,TGTGCCAGCAGCTTGCCGGGTGTTCGGGGCTACGAGCAGTACTTC
NA,NA,TRBJ1-1,11,TRBV6-5,CASSYSRASFF,TGTGCCAGCAGTTACTCCAGGGCGTCTTTCTTT
NA,NA,TRBJ1-1,14,TRBV9,CASSVGRGNTEAFF,TGTGCCAGCAGCGTAGGACGGGGAAACACTGAAGCTTTCTTT
TRBD1,NA,TRBJ2-7,15,TRBV11-2,CASSRTGQGLYEQYF,TGTGCCAGCAGCCGCACGGGACAGGGGTTGTACGAGCAGTACTTC
TRBD2,NA,TRBJ2-7,15,TRBV19,CASSIVLAGVYEQYF,TGTGCCAGTAGTATCGTTCTAGCGGGGGTATACGAGCAGTACTTC
NA,NA,TRBJ2-7,15,TRBV5-1,CASSLVPGDSYEQYF,TGCGCCAGCAGCTTGGTGCCAGGTGACTCCTACGAGCAGTACTTC
TRBD1,NA,TRBJ1-1,15,TRBV7-9,CASSLAKGRDRDPFF,TGTGCCAGCAGCTTAGCGAAAGGTCGGGACAGGGACCCTTTCTTT
NA,few,TRBJ2-7,16,TRBV4-3,CASSQDAAGANYEQYF,TGCGCCAGCAGCCAAGATGCGGCGGGGGCTAACTACGAGCAGTACTTC
TRBD1,NA,TRBJ2-7,15,TRBV27,CASQSAGTGGYEQYF,TGTGCCAGTCAATCTGCCGGGACAGGGGGCTACGAGCAGTACTTC
NA,NA,TRBJ1-2,14,TRBV11-3,CASSLSRVQDGYTF,TGTGCCAGCAGCTTGTCCAGGGTACAGGATGGCTACACCTTC
NA,NA,TRBJ1-5,14,TRBV6-1,CASSAESRGQPQHF,TGTGCCAGCAGTGCAGAAAGTAGAGGGCAGCCCCAGCATTTT
NA,NA,TRBJ1-5,13,TRBV11-3,CASSLGGDQPQHF,TGTGCCAGCAGCTTAGGAGGAGACCAGCCCCAGCATTTT
NA,NA,TRBJ2-7,15,TRBV7-9,CASSHSERARGEQYF,TGTGCCAGCAGCCACTCCGAAAGGGCAAGGGGTGAGCAGTACTTC
NA,NA,TRBJ1-2,13,TRBV30,CAWGPSHTMGYTF,TGTGCCTGGGGCCCCAGTCACACTATGGGCTACACCTTC
NA,NA,TRBJ2-1,15,TRBV11-2,CASSSIQGTYNEQFF,TGTGCCAGCAGCTCCATACAGGGAACCTACAATGAGCAGTTCTTC
NA,NA,TRBJ2-3,15,TRBV11-2,CASSITGGGADTQYF,TGTGCCAGCAGCATTACAGGGGGGGGAGCAGATACGCAGTATTTT
TRBD2,NA,TRBJ2-1,14,TRBV30,CAWAASGGYNEQFF,TGTGCCTGGGCCGCTAGCGGGGGTTACAATGAGCAGTTCTTC
NA,NA,TRBJ1-1,14,TRBV6-1,CASSGIQGRTEAFF,TGTGCCAGCAGTGGGATTCAGGGCCGGACTGAAGCTTTCTTT
NA,NA,TRBJ1-6,15,TRBV18,CASSRGDSYNSPLHF,TGTGCCAGCTCACGGGGGGATTCCTATAATTCACCCCTCCACTTT
TRBD2,NA,TRBJ2-1,14,TRBV5-1,CASSWRGTYNEQFF,TGCGCCAGCAGCTGGCGGGGGACTTACAATGAGCAGTTCTTC
NA,NA,TRBJ2-2,14,TRBV2,CATLSRTRSGELFF,TGTGCCACCCTTAGCCGTACCCGGAGCGGGGAGCTGTTTTTT
TRBD1,NA,TRBJ2-2,17,TRBV9,CASSPRTGVMGTGELFF,TGTGCCAGCAGCCCACGGACAGGGGTTATGGGTACCGGGGAGCTGTTTTTT
NA,few,TRBJ2-5,15,TRBV4-2,CASSQEDQGQETQYF,TGTGCCAGCAGCCAAGAGGACCAGGGGCAAGAGACCCAGTACTTC
NA,few,TRBJ2-7,14,TRBV27,CASTKSAGFYEQYF,TGTGCCAGCACCAAAAGCGCGGGCTTCTACGAGCAGTACTTC
NA,NA,TRBJ2-7,14,TRBV11-2,CASSLDRGSYEQYF,TGTGCCAGCAGCTTAGATCGGGGATCCTACGAGCAGTACTTC
NA,NA,TRBJ1-1,15,TRBV19,CASSIGMTVTLTAFF,TGTGCCAGTAGTATAGGGATGACAGTGACGTTAACGGCTTTCTTT
TRBD1,NA,TRBJ2-3,15,TRBV6-1,CASSEQTGVTDTQYF,TGTGCCAGCAGTGAGCAAACAGGGGTCACAGATACGCAGTATTTT
NA,NA,TRBJ2-7,15,TRBV4-1,CASSQAAGATYEQYF,TGCGCCAGCAGCCAAGCGGCAGGGGCGACCTACGAGCAGTACTTC
NA,NA,TRBJ2-1,16,TRBV2,CASSESRPGVYNEQFF,TGTGCCAGCAGTGAATCCCGGCCAGGCGTGTACAATGAGCAGTTCTTC
TRBD1,once,TRBJ1-4,20,TRBV6-1,CASSEELTGGAMSRGEKLFF,TGTGCCAGCAGTGAAGAATTAACAGGGGGCGCGATGTCCCGGGGGGAAAAACTGTTTTTT
NA,NA,TRBJ1-3,17,TRBV4-1,CASSQGSPQGRRNTIYF,TGCGCCAGCAGCCAAGGTTCCCCGCAGGGAAGAAGAAACACCATATATTTT
NA,few,TRBJ2-7,14,TRBV5-6,CASSPLQNSYEQYF,TGTGCCAGCAGCCCGTTACAGAATTCCTACGAGCAGTACTTC
NA,NA,TRBJ1-4,15,TRBV7-6,CASSAESATNEKLFF,TGTGCCAGCAGCGCCGAATCGGCAACTAATGAAAAACTGTTTTTT
NA,NA,TRBJ2-7,11,TRBV6-5,CASSTQYEQYF,TGTGCCAGCAGTACACAGTACGAGCAGTACTTC
TRBD2,NA,TRBJ2-5,15,TRBV30,CAWSQGAGVVETQYF,TGTGCCTGGAGCCAAGGAGCGGGGGTAGTAGAGACCCAGTACTTC
NA,few,TRBJ1-5,14,TRBV10-3,CAISPGGRNQPQHF,TGTGCCATCAGTCCGGGGGGCCGCAATCAGCCCCAGCATTTT
NA,NA,TRBJ1-4,12,TRBV14,CASSHSNEKLFF,TGTGCCAGCAGCCACAGTAATGAAAAACTGTTTTTT
TRBD2,NA,TRBJ2-5,18,TRBV5-6,CASNKMNSGTSGQETQYF,TGTGCCAGCAACAAGATGAATTCCGGGACTAGTGGGCAAGAGACCCAGTACTTC
NA,NA,TRBJ1-3,14,TRBV30,CAWTRMRAGNTIYF,TGTGCCTGGACTAGGATGAGGGCTGGAAACACCATATATTTT
TRBD1,NA,TRBJ2-1,15,TRBV6-5,CASSGGTGGMREQFF,TGTGCCAGCAGTGGGGGGACAGGGGGTATGCGGGAGCAGTTCTTC
TRBD2,NA,TRBJ2-7,13,TRBV6-5,CASTAGRSYEQYF,TGTGCCAGCACAGCGGGGCGATCCTACGAGCAGTACTTC
TRBD2,NA,TRBJ2-1,15,TRBV19,CASTQRGGQWNEQFF,TGTGCCAGTACCCAGCGGGGGGGCCAATGGAATGAGCAGTTCTTC
TRBD1,NA,TRBJ1-5,14,TRBV2,CASSGTGGNQPQHF,TGTGCCAGCAGTGGAACAGGGGGCAATCAGCCCCAGCATTTT
NA,NA,TRBJ2-1,16,TRBV6-5,CASSYDKSLAYNEQFF,TGTGCCAGCAGTTACGACAAGTCCCTTGCCTACAATGAGCAGTTCTTC
TRBD1,many,TRBJ2-4,15,TRBV2,CASRDRGLAKNIQYF,TGTGCCAGCAGAGACAGGGGATTAGCCAAAAACATTCAGTACTTC
NA,NA,TRBJ2-2,15,TRBV2,CASSVRRGDTGELFF,TGTGCCAGCAGTGTCAGGAGGGGAGATACCGGGGAGCTGTTTTTT
NA,NA,TRBJ1-2,14,TRBV5-7,CASSLDRYNYGYTF,TGTGCCAGCAGCTTGGACAGATATAACTATGGCTACACCTTC
TRBD1,NA,TRBJ2-7,16,TRBV5-1,CASSPNRPGQGYEQYF,TGCGCCAGCAGCCCCAATAGACCGGGACAGGGCTACGAGCAGTACTTC
NA,NA,TRBJ1-1,14,TRBV30,CAWSVPGRYTEAFF,TGTGCCTGGAGTGTACCAGGGAGGTACACTGAAGCTTTCTTT
NA,NA,TRBJ1-2,13,TRBV7-9,CASSLGSYYGYTF,TGTGCCAGCAGCTTAGGCAGTTACTATGGCTACACCTTC
NA,NA,TRBJ1-1,11,TRBV20-1,CSGRADTEAFF,TGCAGTGGCAGGGCGGACACTGAAGCTTTCTTT
NA,once,TRBJ2-7,15,TRBV10-2,CASSETQGTNYEQYF,TGCGCCAGCAGTGAAACCCAGGGCACCAATTACGAGCAGTACTTC
TRBD1,NA,TRBJ2-2,13,TRBV13,CASSWTGLGELFF,TGTGCCAGCAGCTGGACAGGTCTCGGGGAGCTGTTTTTT
NA,NA,TRBJ1-3,15,TRBV7-7,CASSLLLESGNTIYF,TGTGCCAGCAGCTTATTGTTGGAGTCCGGAAACACCATATATTTT